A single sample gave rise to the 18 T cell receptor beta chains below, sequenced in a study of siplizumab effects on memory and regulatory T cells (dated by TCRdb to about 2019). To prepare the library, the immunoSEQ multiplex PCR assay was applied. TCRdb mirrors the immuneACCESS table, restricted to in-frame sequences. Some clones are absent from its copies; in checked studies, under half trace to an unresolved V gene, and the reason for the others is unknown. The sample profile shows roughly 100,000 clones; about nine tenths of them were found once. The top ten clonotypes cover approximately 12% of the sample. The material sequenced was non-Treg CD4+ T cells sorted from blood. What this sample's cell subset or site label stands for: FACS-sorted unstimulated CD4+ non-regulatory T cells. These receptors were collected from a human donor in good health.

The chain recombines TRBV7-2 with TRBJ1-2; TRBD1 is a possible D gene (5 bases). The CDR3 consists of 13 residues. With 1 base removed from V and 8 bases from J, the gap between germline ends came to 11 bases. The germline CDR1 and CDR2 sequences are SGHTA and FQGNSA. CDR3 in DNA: TGTGCCAGCAGCTTAGACAGGATAGGGGGCTACACCTTC. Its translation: CASSLDRIGGYTF.

The CDR3: CASSPTEAGVQPQHF. DNA for the CDR3: TGTGCCAGCTCACCTACTGAGGCAGGGGTTCAGCCCCAGCATTTT. J is TRBJ1-5 and V is TRBV18, with D possibly being TRBD1 (6 bases). V lost 3 bases, J lost 6 bases, and 15 bases lay in between. CDR3 size: 15 residues. Germline values: CDR1 KGHSH, CDR2 LQKENI.

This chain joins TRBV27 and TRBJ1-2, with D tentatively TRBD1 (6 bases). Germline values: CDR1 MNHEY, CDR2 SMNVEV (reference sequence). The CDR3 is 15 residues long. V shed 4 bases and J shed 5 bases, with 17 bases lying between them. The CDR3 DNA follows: TGTGCCAGCAGTTCCCCGGGACACCCTTTTTATGGCTACACCTTC. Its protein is CASSSPGHPFYGYTF.

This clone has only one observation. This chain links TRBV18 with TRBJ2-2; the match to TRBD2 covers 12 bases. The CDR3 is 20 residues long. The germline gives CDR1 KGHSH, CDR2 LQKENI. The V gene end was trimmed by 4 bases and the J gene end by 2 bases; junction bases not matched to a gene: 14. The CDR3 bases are TGTGCCAGCTCACGCGGTCAGGGTGGACTAGCGGGACGAAACACCGGGGAGCTGTTTTTT. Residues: CASSRGQGGLAGRNTGELFF.

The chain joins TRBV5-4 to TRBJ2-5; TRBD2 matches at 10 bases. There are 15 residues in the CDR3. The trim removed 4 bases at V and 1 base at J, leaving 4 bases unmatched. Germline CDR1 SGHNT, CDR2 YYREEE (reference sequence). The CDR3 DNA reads TGTGCCAGCAGCCGACTAGCGGGCGGCCAAGAGACCCAGTACTTC. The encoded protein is CASSRLAGGQETQYF.

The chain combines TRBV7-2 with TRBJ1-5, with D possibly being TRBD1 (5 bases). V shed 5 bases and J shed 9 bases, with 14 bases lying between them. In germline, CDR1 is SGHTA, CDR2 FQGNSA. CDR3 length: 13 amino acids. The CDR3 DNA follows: TGTGCCAGCAGCACACTTGGGGGTGCGCCCCAGCATTTT. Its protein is CASSTLGGAPQHF.

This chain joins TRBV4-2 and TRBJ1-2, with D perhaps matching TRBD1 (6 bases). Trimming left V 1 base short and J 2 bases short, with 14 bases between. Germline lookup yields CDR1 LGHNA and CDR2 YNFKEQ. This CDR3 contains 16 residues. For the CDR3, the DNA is TGTGCCAGCAGCCAAGGAGGGGGGAACCCAAACTATGGCTACACCTTC. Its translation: CASSQGGGNPNYGYTF.

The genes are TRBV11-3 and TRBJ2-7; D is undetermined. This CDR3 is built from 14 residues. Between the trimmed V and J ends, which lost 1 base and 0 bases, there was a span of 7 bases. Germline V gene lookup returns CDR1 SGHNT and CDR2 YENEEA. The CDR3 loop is CASSLVRSSYEQYF. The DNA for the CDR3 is TGTGCCAGCAGCTTAGTGAGAAGCTCCTACGAGCAGTACTTC.

In nucleotides, the CDR3 is TGTGCCAGCGACAGGAGGAACACTGAAGCTTTCTTT. It yields the protein CASDRRNTEAFF. The rearrangement links TRBV6-5 to TRBJ1-1, with D possibly matching TRBD1 (6 bases). The V end was cut by 8 bases, the J end by 1 base, with 8 bases between. The germline V gene encodes CDR1 MNHEY and CDR2 SVGAGI. The CDR3 totals 12 residues.

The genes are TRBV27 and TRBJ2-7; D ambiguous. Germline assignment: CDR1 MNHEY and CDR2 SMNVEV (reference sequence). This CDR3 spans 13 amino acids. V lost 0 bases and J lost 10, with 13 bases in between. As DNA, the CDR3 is TGTGCCAGCAGTTTATCAGGCAGTCCAACCCAGTACTTC. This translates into CASSLSGSPTQYF.

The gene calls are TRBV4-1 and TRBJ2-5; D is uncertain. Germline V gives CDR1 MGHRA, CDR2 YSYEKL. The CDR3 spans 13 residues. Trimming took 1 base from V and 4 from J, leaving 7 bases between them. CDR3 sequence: CASSQARTETQYF. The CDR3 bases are TGCGCCAGCAGCCAAGCACGTACAGAGACCCAGTACTTC.

CDR3 sequence: CASLAGVGSNEQFF. DNA of the CDR3: TGCGCCAGCTTAGCGGGAGTGGGTAGCAATGAGCAGTTCTTC. This rearrangement joins TRBV5-1 to TRBJ2-1; TRBD2 aligns across 9 bases. Germline CDR1 and CDR2: SGHRS and YFSETQ. The length of the CDR3 is 14 residues. The ends lost 7 bases at V and 6 bases at J; junction bases unmatched: 8.

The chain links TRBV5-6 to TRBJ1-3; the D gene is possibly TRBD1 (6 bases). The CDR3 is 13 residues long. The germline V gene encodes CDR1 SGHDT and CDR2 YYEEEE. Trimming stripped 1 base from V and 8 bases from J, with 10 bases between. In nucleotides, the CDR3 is TGTGCCAGCAGCTTGACAGGGTCGGACACCATATATTTT. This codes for CASSLTGSDTIYF.

CDR3 sequence: CASSYAYRGYAGYTF. CDR3 coding DNA: TGTGCCAGTAGTTACGCGTACAGGGGGTATGCTGGCTACACCTTC. The chain carries TRBV19 and TRBJ1-2, with 8 bases identical to TRBD1. The CDR3 totals 15 residues. CDR1 is LNHDA and CDR2 is SQIVND in the germline V gene (reference sequence). V shed 5 bases, J shed 7 bases, and the junction held 12 bases outside the gene matches.

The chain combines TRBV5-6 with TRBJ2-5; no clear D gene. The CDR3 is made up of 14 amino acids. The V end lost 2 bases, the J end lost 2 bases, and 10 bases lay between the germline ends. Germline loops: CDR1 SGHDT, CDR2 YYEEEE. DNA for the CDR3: TGTGCCAGCAGCTTAACCGCGGCGCAAGAGACCCAGTACTTC. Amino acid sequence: CASSLTAAQETQYF.

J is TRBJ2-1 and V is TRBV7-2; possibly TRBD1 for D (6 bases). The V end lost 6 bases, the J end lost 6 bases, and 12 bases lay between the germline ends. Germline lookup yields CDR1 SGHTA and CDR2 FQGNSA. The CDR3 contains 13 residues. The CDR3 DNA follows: TGTGCCAGCAGTCCGGGACAAATCAATGAGCAGTTCTTC. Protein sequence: CASSPGQINEQFF. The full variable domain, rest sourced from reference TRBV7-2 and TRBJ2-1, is GAGVSQSPSNKVTEKGKDVELRCDPISGHTALYWYRQSLGQGLEFLIYFQGNSAPDKSGLPSDRFSAERTGGSVSTLTIQRTQQEDSAVYLCASSPGQINEQFFGPGTRLTVL.

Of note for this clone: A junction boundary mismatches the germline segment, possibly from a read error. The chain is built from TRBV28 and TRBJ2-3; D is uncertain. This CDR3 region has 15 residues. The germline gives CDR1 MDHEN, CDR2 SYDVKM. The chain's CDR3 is CAGSPQAVRTDTQYF. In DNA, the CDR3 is TGTGCCGGCAGTCCCCAGGCCGTTAGGACAGATACGCAGTATTTT. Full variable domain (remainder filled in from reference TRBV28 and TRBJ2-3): DVKVTQSSRYLVKRTGEKVFLECVQDMDHENMFWYRQDPGLGLRLIYFSYDVKMKEKGDIPEGYSVSREKKERFSLILESASTNQTSMYLCAGSPQAVRTDTQYFGPGTRLTVL.

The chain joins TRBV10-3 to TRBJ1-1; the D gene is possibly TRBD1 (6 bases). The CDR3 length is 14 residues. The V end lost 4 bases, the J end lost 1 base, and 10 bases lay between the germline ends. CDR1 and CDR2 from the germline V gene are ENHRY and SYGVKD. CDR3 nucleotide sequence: TGTGCCATCAGTGTCCAACAGGGGAACACTGAAGCTTTCTTT. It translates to CAISVQQGNTEAFF.